One sample yielded the 23 T cell receptor beta chains listed below, sequenced in a study of blood T cell repertoires in COVID-19. Some clones are missing from TCRdb's copy, which holds only in-frame ones; the method was immunoSEQ multiplex PCR. Of tens of thousands of clones listed, less than 85% are singletons. The specimen was peripheral blood. The source of these receptors is a man aged 65-85 years with acute or convalescent COVID-19.

The J gene is TRBJ1-5, the V gene TRBV2; D possibly corresponds to TRBD1 (5 bases). Germline assignment: CDR1 SNHLY and CDR2 FYNNEI. Trimming removed 8 bases at V and 4 bases at J, with 9 bases between. The CDR3 loop spans 12 amino acids. DNA for the CDR3: TGTGCCAGCGCCTACAGGAATCAGCCCCAGCATTTT. This codes for CASAYRNQPQHF. Drawing the rest from reference TRBV2 and TRBJ1-5, the complete variable domain is EPEVTQTPSHQVTQMGQEVILRCVPISNHLYFYWYRQILGQKVEFLVSFYNNEISEKSEIFDDQFSVERPDGSNFTLKIRSTKLEDSAMYFCASAYRNQPQHFGDGTRLSIL.

This chain joins TRBV19 and TRBJ1-1, with D unresolved. V shed 5 bases and J shed 7 bases, with 11 bases lying between them. CDR1 LNHDA and CDR2 SQIVND come from the germline V gene (reference sequence). The CDR3 extends over 12 amino acids. In nucleotides, the CDR3 is TGTGCCAGTAGTCGGTCGGGGAGTGAAGCTTTCTTT. It is translated as CASSRSGSEAFF.

The chain's CDR3 is CASSRQFEAFF. In DNA, the CDR3 is TGTGCCAGTAGTAGACAGTTTGAAGCTTTCTTT. The chain recombines TRBV19 with TRBJ1-1; a possible D gene is TRBD1 (5 bases). The ends were cut back, 4 bases at V and 7 bases at J, with 7 bases in the middle. This CDR3 region has 11 residues. The V gene's germline CDR1 is LNHDA and CDR2 SQIVND (reference sequence).

This chain connects TRBV28 to TRBJ2-7, with 8 nucleotides matching TRBD2. CDR3 size: 14 residues. The trim removed 8 bases at V and 2 bases at J, leaving 8 bases unmatched. Germline CDR1 MDHEN, CDR2 SYDVKM. This chain's CDR3 is CASQQSGGAYEQYF. The CDR3, as DNA: TGTGCCAGCCAACAATCGGGGGGGGCCTACGAGCAGTACTTC.

This chain connects TRBV29-1 to TRBJ1-3, with 12 bases lining up with TRBD1. CDR1 and CDR2 (germline): SQVTM, ANQGSEA. This CDR3 contains 16 residues. With V trimmed by 6 bases and J by 3 bases, 9 bases remained unmatched. The CDR3 sequence is CSVGGTGGNYGNTIYF. The CDR3, as DNA: TGCAGCGTCGGGGGGACAGGGGGCAATTATGGAAACACCATATATTTT.

V is TRBV19 and J is TRBJ1-5; D is ambiguous. Trimming took 3 bases from V and 1 from J, leaving 13 bases between them. The V gene's germline CDR1 is LNHDA and CDR2 SQIVND (reference sequence). CDR3 length: 16 amino acids. The CDR3 protein is CASSIKRGPSNQPQHF. The CDR3 nucleotides read TGTGCCAGTAGTATTAAACGAGGGCCCAGCAATCAGCCCCAGCATTTT.

The chain couples TRBV2 to TRBJ1-2, with TRBD1 matching 8 bases. From germline, CDR1 is SNHLY and CDR2 FYNNEI. The trim removed 7 bases at V and 2 bases at J, leaving 6 bases unmatched. This CDR3 spans 14 amino acids. In DNA, the CDR3 is TGTGCCAGCACTAAGGGACAGGAGAACTATGGCTACACCTTC. Translating gives CASTKGQENYGYTF.

V usage is TRBV7-9 and J usage is TRBJ2-1; D gene ambiguous. Trimming stripped 4 bases from V and 4 bases from J, with 11 bases between. The CDR3 has 14 amino acids. The V gene's germline CDR1 is SEHNR and CDR2 FQNEAQ (reference sequence). The chain's CDR3 is CASSSYSNYNEQFF. In DNA, the CDR3 is TGTGCCAGCAGCTCCTACTCGAATTACAATGAGCAGTTCTTC.

The CDR3: CASSQGLSSYEQYF. CDR3 nucleotides: TGTGCCAGCAGCCAGGGACTAAGCTCCTACGAGCAGTACTTC. V and J are TRBV3-1 (or the pseudogene TRBV3-2) and TRBJ2-7, with 7 positions matching TRBD2. This CDR3 has 14 residues. With 3 bases clipped from V and 0 bases from J, the junction kept 2 bases outside the gene matches. Germline loops: CDR1 LGHDT, CDR2 YNNKEL (reference sequence).

This chain joins TRBV5-1 and TRBJ2-2; tentative D call: TRBD1 (7 bases). Trimming shortened V by 7 bases and J by 3 bases, and 13 bases separated the two germline ends. Germline CDR1 and CDR2: SGHRS and YFSETQ. This CDR3 spans 14 amino acids. CDR3 protein: CASGTGEDTGELFF. The DNA for the CDR3 is TGCGCCAGCGGTACAGGGGAGGACACCGGGGAGCTGTTTTTT.

In this sample, this clone turned up once. The V and J genes are TRBV5-4 and TRBJ2-1; 14 bases align to TRBD2. Germline-derived CDR1 and CDR2 are SGHNT and YYREEE (reference sequence). The CDR3 consists of 17 residues. J was trimmed by 7 bases and V by 4 bases; bases with no gene match: 10. The DNA for the CDR3 is TGTGCCAGCAGCCCAGGACTAGCGGGAGGCCAAGGGAATGAGCAGTTCTTC. Its translation: CASSPGLAGGQGNEQFF.

This clone has only a few counts. The chain is built from TRBV10-3 and TRBJ2-3; a weak D match, TRBD2 (6 bases). The germline gives CDR1 ENHRY, CDR2 SYGVKD. The CDR3 is made up of 11 amino acids. V lost 8 bases and J 6 bases, leaving 9 bases between the germline ends. The CDR3 loop reads CAISRGDTQYF. CDR3 coding DNA: TGTGCCATCTCCCGGGGGGATACGCAGTATTTT.

V usage is TRBV7-8 and J usage is TRBJ2-1; no clear D gene. The germline V and J ends were trimmed by 4 bases and 12 bases, with 16 bases remaining between them. Per the germline V gene, CDR1 is SGHVS and CDR2 is FQNEAQ. The CDR3 runs to 13 residues. Written as DNA, the CDR3 is TGTGCCAGCAGCTCCCACTCCGTCAGGTGGCAGTTCTTC. The encoded protein is CASSSHSVRWQFF.

CDR3 protein: CATSTGAQETQYF. DNA of the CDR3: TGTGCCACCAGTACAGGGGCCCAAGAGACCCAGTACTTC. This sequence joins TRBV24-1 and TRBJ2-5, with TRBD1 identical over 7 bases. The CDR3 is 13 amino acids. The germline V gene has CDR1 KGHDR and CDR2 SFDVKD. V gave up 6 bases and J gave up 1 base; unmatched junction bases: 1.

The chain employs TRBV28 and TRBJ1-2; D unresolved. The CDR3 contains 12 residues. V lost 1 base to trimming and J lost 4 bases, with 4 bases between them. Germline V gene data show CDR1 as MDHEN and CDR2 as SYDVKM. The CDR3 sequence: CASSLYGYGYTF. In DNA form, the CDR3 reads TGTGCCAGCAGTTTATACGGCTATGGCTACACCTTC.

This chain links TRBV19 with TRBJ2-3, with 13 bases identical to TRBD2. V shed 10 bases and J 3 bases; nucleotides not matched to a gene: 4. CDR3 size: 14 residues. Germline V CDR1 and CDR2: LNHDA, SQIVND (reference sequence). This chain's CDR3 is CATTLAGGTDTQYF. Here the CDR3 DNA reads TGTGCCACCACACTAGCGGGGGGGACAGATACGCAGTATTTT.

The chain recombines TRBV19 with TRBJ2-6; tentative D call: TRBD2 (5 bases). CDR1 and CDR2 (germline): LNHDA, SQIVND (reference sequence). V gave up 4 bases and J gave up 0 bases, with 13 bases separating them. CDR3 length: 17 amino acids. Here the CDR3 reads CASSRAGGASGANVLTF. DNA for the CDR3: TGTGCCAGTAGTAGAGCCGGAGGAGCCTCTGGGGCCAACGTCCTGACTTTC.

The rearrangement links TRBV4-1 to TRBJ2-7; 9 bases map to TRBD1. Germline V gene data show CDR1 as MGHRA and CDR2 as YSYEKL. There are 18 residues in the CDR3. The trim removed 0 bases at V and 6 bases at J, leaving 15 bases unmatched. The CDR3 nucleotides are TGCGCCAGCAGCCAAGAAAGGTTTTCACAGGGGGCGCGGGCCGAGCAGTACTTC. Amino acid sequence: CASSQERFSQGARAEQYF.

This clone was observed at least ten times. The chain joins TRBV30 to TRBJ2-1; 8 bases line up with TRBD1. Germline CDR1 and CDR2: GTSNPN and SVGIG (reference sequence). Trimming at V came to 4 bases and at J to 9 bases, leaving 17 bases not matched to a gene. This CDR3 is built from 16 residues. CDR3 loop: CAWTTSRTGTIGEQFF. The CDR3 bases are TGTGCCTGGACCACCTCTCGGACAGGGACAATCGGTGAGCAGTTCTTC.

The rearrangement links TRBV28 to TRBJ1-1, with D tentatively TRBD1 (5 bases). V dropped 9 bases and J dropped 0 bases, with 20 bases sitting between them. The CDR3 loop spans 16 amino acids. From germline, CDR1 is MDHEN and CDR2 SYDVKM. This chain's CDR3 is CASLPQGISMNTEAFF. The CDR3 DNA follows: TGTGCCAGTCTCCCTCAGGGAATCTCAATGAACACTGAAGCTTTCTTT.

The gene calls are TRBV30 and TRBJ2-7, with D perhaps TRBD1 (6 bases). Germline assignment: CDR1 GTSNPN and CDR2 SVGIG (reference sequence). With 3 bases removed from V and 4 bases from J, the gap between germline ends came to 19 bases. CDR3 length: 15 amino acids. The CDR3 is CAWRPTGLGPYEQYV. CDR3 nucleotide sequence: TGTGCCTGGAGACCGACAGGTTTGGGGCCGTACGAGCAGTACGTC.

In its sample, this clone was seen once. This chain uses TRBV15 with TRBJ1-4; D ambiguous. Between the trimmed V and J ends, which lost 1 base and 0 bases, there was a span of 6 bases. The CDR3 length is 15 residues. Germline V gene lookup returns CDR1 LNHNV and CDR2 YYDKDF (reference sequence). CDR3 amino acids: CATSRGLSTNEKLFF. The CDR3 coding sequence is TGTGCCACCAGCAGAGGACTCTCAACTAATGAAAAACTGTTTTTT. The full variable domain, in which reference TRBV15 and TRBJ1-4 provide the parts outside the CDR3, is DAMVIQNPRYQVTQFGKPVTLSCSQTLNHNVMYWYQQKSSQAPKLLFHYYDKDFNNEADTPDNFQSRRPNTSFCFLDIRSPGLGDTAMYLCATSRGLSTNEKLFFGSGTQLSVL.

The chain couples TRBV4-2 to TRBJ1-2, with D possibly being TRBD1 (5 bases). The CDR3 spans 16 residues. CDR1 is LGHNA, CDR2 YNFKEQ, per germline. V was cut by 1 base and J by 2 bases, with 14 bases left in between. CDR3 sequence: CASSQGSLGPNYGYTF. The CDR3 nucleotides read TGTGCCAGCAGCCAAGGGAGTTTGGGGCCGAACTATGGCTACACCTTC.